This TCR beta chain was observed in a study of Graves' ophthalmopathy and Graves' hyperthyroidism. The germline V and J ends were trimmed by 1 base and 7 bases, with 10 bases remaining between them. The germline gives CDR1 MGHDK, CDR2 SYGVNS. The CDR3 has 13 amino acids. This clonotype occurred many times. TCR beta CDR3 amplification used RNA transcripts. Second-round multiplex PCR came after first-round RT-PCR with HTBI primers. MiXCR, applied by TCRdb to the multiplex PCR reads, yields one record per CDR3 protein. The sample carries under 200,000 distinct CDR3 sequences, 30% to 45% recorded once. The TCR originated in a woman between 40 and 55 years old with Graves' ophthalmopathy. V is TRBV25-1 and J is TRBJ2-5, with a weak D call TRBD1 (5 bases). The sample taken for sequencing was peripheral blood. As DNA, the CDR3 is TGTGCCAGCAGTGAATTTGGGGCCGGGACCCAGTACTTC. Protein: CASSEFGAGTQYF. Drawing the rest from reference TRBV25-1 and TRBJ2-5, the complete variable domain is EADIYQTPRYLVIGTGKKITLECSQTMGHDKMYWYQQDPGMELHLIHYSYGVNSTEKGDLSSESTVSRIRTEHFPLTLESARPSHTSQYLCASSEFGAGTQYFGPGTRLLVL.